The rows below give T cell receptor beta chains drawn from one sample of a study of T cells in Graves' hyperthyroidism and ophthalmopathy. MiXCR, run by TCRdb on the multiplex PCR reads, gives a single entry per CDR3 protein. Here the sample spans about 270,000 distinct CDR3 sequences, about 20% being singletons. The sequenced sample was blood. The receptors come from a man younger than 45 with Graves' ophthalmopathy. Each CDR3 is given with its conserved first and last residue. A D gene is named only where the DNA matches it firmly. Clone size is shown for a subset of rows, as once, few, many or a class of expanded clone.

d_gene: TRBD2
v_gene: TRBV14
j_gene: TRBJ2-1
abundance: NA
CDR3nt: TGTGCCAGCAGCCGAGGGACTAGCGGACACAATGAGCAGTTCTTC
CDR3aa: CASSRGTSGHNEQFF

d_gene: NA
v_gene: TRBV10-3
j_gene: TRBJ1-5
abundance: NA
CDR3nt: TGTGCCATCAGTGAGATAAATCAGCCCCAGCATTTT
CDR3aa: CAISEINQPQHF

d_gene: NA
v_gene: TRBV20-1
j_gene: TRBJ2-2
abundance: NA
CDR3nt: TGCAGTGCGAGTAGGTCGAGGGGGGAGCTGTTTTTT
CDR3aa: CSASRSRGELFF

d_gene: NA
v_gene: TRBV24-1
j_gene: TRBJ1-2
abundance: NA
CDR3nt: TGTGCCACCTCGGAAACTAACTATGGCTACACCTTC
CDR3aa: CATSETNYGYTF

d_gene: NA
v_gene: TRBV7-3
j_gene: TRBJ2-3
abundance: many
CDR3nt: TGTGCCAGCAGCTTAACGGGCGGTCGCACAGATACGCAGTATTTT
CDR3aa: CASSLTGGRTDTQYF

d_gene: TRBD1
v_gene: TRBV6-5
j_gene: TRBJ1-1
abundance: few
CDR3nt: TGTGCCAGCAGTTACGGACAGGGAGCTTTCTTT
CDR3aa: CASSYGQGAFF

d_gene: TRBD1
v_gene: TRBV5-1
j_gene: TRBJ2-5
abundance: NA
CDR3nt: TGCGCCAGCAGCCGAACAGGGGACGCGGAGACCCAGTACTTC
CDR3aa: CASSRTGDAETQYF

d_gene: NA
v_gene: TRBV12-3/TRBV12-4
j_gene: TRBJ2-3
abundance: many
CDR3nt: TGTGCCAGCAGTTTAGTACAGAGCACAGATACGCAGTATTTT
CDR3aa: CASSLVQSTDTQYF

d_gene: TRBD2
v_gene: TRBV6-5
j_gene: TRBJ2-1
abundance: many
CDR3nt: TGTGCCAGCAGTTACTCGACTCGGTGGGGCGGGAGCTACAATGAGCAGTTCTTC
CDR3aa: CASSYSTRWGGSYNEQFF

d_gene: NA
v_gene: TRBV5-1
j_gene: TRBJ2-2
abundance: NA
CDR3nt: TGCGCCAGCAGCTTGGGACCAGGGGCCACCGGGGAGCTGTTTTTT
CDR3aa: CASSLGPGATGELFF

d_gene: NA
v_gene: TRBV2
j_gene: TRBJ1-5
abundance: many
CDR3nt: TGTGCCAGCAGGGACCCGACCAATCAGCCCCAGCATTTT
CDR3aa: CASRDPTNQPQHF

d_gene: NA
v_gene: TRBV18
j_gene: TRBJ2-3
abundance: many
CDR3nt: TGTGCCAGCTCACCAAAAGGGGATACGCAGTATTTT
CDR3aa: CASSPKGDTQYF

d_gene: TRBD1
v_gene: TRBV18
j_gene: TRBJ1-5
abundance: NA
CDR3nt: TGTGCCAGCTCACTTACCGGGACAGGAGATCAGCCCCAGCATTTT
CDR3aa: CASSLTGTGDQPQHF

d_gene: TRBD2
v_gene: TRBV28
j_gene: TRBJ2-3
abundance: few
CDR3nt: TGTGCCAGCAGTTCCATAGCGGGAGGGCCCGCGCAGTATTTT
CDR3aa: CASSSIAGGPAQYF